This T cell receptor (beta chain) was obtained from a study of T cell responses to AZD1222 COVID-19 vaccine. Study overall: Pooling covered second doses at about 4 or about 12 weeks.

J lost 4 bases, V lost 8 bases, and 4 bases had no gene match. The CDR3 loop spans 13 amino acids. Germline V CDR1 and CDR2: SGHTA, FQGNSA. The method was immunoSEQ multiplex PCR; TCRdb's version includes in-frame clones alone and lacks a portion of them. The sample holds some 96,000 clones, around nine tenths seen once. V gene TRBV7-2 combines with J gene TRBJ2-2; 7 nucleotides line up with TRBD2. The sequence was collected from an adult in good health. The sample in question was peripheral blood, obtained on day 0 of AZD1222 vaccination. CDR3 sequence (DNA): TGTGCCAGCGCGGTAGCGGGCACCGGGGAGCTGTTTTTT. It yields the protein CASAVAGTGELFF.